This T cell receptor beta chain derives from a study of T cell clonality in common variable immunodeficiency. The V gene's germline CDR1 is SGHRS and CDR2 YFSETQ. The CDR3 loop spans 15 amino acids. Deletions cut 1 base from V and 4 bases from J, with 12 bases between. This clone was recorded at least ten times. The read falls 3 residues short of the CDR3 end, and the missing part is taken from the germline J gene. CVID and control samples used equivalent genomic DNA input. Method: immunoSEQ multiplex PCR; TCRdb's copy keeps in-frame clones and lacks some. The sample has some 52,000 clones, none seen only once.

The chain carries TRBV5-1 and TRBJ2-1, with D perhaps given as TRBD1 or TRBD2 (5 bases each). Sequences were obtained from peripheral blood mononuclear cells. The sequence was obtained from a person aged 18 to 75 in good health. CDR3 residues: CASSLRESGYNEQFF. The part of the CDR3 DNA that was read is TGCGCCAGCAGCTTGAGGGAGTCAGGGTACAATGAG.